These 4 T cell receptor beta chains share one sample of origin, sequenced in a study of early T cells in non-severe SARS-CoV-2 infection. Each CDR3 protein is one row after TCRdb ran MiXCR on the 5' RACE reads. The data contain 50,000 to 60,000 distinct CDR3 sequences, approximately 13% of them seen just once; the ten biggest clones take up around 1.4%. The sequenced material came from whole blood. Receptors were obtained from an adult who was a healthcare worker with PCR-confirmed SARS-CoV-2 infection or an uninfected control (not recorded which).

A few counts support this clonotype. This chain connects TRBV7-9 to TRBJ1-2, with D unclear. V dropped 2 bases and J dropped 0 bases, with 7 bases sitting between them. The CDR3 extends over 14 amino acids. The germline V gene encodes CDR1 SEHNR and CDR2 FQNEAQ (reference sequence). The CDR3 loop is CASSLRAANYGYTF. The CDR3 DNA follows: TGTGCCAGCAGCTTACGAGCTGCTAACTATGGCTACACCTTC. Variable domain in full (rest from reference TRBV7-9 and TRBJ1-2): DTGVSQNPRHKITKRGQNVTFRCDPISEHNRLYWYRQTLGQGPEFLTYFQNEAQLEKSRLLSDRFSAERPKGSFSTLEIQRTEQGDSAMYLCASSLRAANYGYTFGSGTRLTVV.

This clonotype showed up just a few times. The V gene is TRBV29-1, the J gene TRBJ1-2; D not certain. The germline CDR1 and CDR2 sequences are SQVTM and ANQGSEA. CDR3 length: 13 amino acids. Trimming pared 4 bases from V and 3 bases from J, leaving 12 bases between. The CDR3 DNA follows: TGCAGCGTTGTCGGAGCAGCAGACTATGGCTACACCTTC. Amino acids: CSVVGAADYGYTF.

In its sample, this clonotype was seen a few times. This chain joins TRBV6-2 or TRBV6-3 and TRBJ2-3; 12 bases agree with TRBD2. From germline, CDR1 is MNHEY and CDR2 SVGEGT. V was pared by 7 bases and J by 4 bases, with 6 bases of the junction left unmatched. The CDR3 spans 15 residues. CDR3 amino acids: CASTETSGGPDTQYF. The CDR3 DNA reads TGTGCCAGCACCGAGACTAGCGGGGGTCCAGATACGCAGTATTTT.

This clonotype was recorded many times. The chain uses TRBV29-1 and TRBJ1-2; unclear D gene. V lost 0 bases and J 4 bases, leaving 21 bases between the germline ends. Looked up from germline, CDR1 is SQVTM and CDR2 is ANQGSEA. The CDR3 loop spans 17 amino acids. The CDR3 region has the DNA TGCAGCGTTGAAGAGGCGACACTCCGGGAGGGTGGCTATGGCTACACCTTC. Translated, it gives CSVEEATLREGGYGYTF.